These 23 T cell receptor beta chains came from one sample sequenced in a study of radiotherapy plus CTLA-4 blockade in lung cancer. Assay: immunoSEQ multiplex PCR; the TCRdb copy retains only in-frame clones and omits some. The sample comprises roughly 75,000 clones, over 70% of which are singletons, and over 20% rests with the top ten. The starting material was peripheral blood, obtained from a patient treated with radiotherapy plus ipilimumab. These receptors were obtained from a human donor with non-small cell lung cancer whose response to radiotherapy plus ipilimumab could not be evaluated. Some clones in this sample may be carry-over from other donors' samples.

This sequence joins TRBV6-6 and TRBJ1-2, with 8 nucleotides matching TRBD1. In germline, CDR1 is MNHNY, CDR2 SVGAGI (reference sequence). This CDR3 is 13 amino acids long. V was clipped by 0 bases and J by 8 bases; unmatched bases: 2. The CDR3 region is CASSYSSGGGYTF. Written as DNA, the CDR3 is TGTGCCAGCAGTTACTCGTCAGGGGGCGGCTACACCTTC.

The chain carries TRBV5-1 and TRBJ2-2, with TRBD1 identical over 8 bases. The CDR3 is 15 amino acids. The germline CDR1 and CDR2 sequences are SGHRS and YFSETQ. Trimming at V came to 3 bases and at J to 7 bases, leaving 8 bases not matched to a gene. The CDR3 reads CASSSIGQGGGELFF. In nucleotides, the CDR3 is TGCGCCAGCAGCTCAATCGGACAGGGTGGCGGGGAGCTGTTTTTT.

This chain connects TRBV27 to TRBJ2-1; TRBD1 matches at 10 bases. With 6 bases clipped from V and 4 bases from J, the junction kept 9 bases outside the gene matches. In germline, CDR1 is MNHEY, CDR2 SMNVEV (reference sequence). This CDR3 contains 16 residues. Here the CDR3 reads CASSGRDRGRYNEQFF. CDR3 DNA sequence: TGTGCCAGCAGCGGGAGGGACAGGGGTAGGTACAATGAGCAGTTCTTC.

The rearrangement uses TRBV7-9 and TRBJ2-1, with TRBD2 matching 8 bases. The trim removed 4 bases at V and 0 bases at J, leaving 2 bases unmatched. This CDR3 is built from 15 residues. Germline CDR1 SEHNR, CDR2 FQNEAQ (reference sequence). The CDR3 nucleotides are TGTGCCAGCAGCTACAGCGGGGGCTCCTACAATGAGCAGTTCTTC. Translated, it gives CASSYSGGSYNEQFF.

The chain couples TRBV4-1 to TRBJ1-5; D not resolved. Trimming shortened V by 4 bases and J by 3 bases, and 13 bases separated the two germline ends. The CDR3 is 15 residues long. Germline V lookup: CDR1 MGHRA, CDR2 YSYEKL. For the CDR3, the DNA is TGCGCCAGCAGCCCCGAACGGGGTCCCAATCAGCCCCAGCATTTT. Its protein is CASSPERGPNQPQHF.

The chain joins TRBV19 to TRBJ1-2, with 10 bases lining up with TRBD1. Germline V gene sequence: CDR1 LNHDA, CDR2 SQIVND (reference sequence). CDR3 length: 15 amino acids. V was clipped by 5 bases and J by 4 bases; unmatched bases: 7. The CDR3, as DNA: TGTGCCAGTAGTTCTGGGACAGGGGAGAGCTATGGCTACACCTTC. Its protein product is CASSSGTGESYGYTF.

The rearrangement links TRBV28 to TRBJ1-6; maybe TRBD1 (5 bases). The CDR3 contains 15 residues. Trimming pared 3 bases from V and 10 bases from J, leaving 16 bases between. From germline, CDR1 is MDHEN and CDR2 SYDVKM. CDR3 sequence (DNA): TGTGCCAGCAGTTTTGGGGGGGGGAATAGCTCACCCCTCCACTTT. Translation gives CASSFGGGNSSPLHF.

The genes are TRBV5-1 and TRBJ2-5; no clear D gene. TRBJ2-7 explains the end of the DNA better; the J call may be wrong. The V gene's germline CDR1 is SGHRS and CDR2 YFSETQ. The CDR3 contains 13 residues. The CDR3 loop reads CASSLITDYEQYF. The CDR3, as DNA: TGCGCCAGCAGCTTAATAACAGACTACGAGCAGTACTTC.

The rearrangement joins TRBV7-2 to TRBJ2-7; D is perhaps TRBD2 (6 bases). The CDR3 sequence is 14 residues long. Germline V gene data show CDR1 as SGHTA and CDR2 as FQGNSA. The germline V and J ends were trimmed by 5 bases and 5 bases, with 16 bases remaining between them. The DNA of the CDR3 is TGTGCCAGCAGCCAAATGGGGGGTACGAACGAGCAGTACTTC. Translation gives CASSQMGGTNEQYF.

V usage is TRBV15 and J usage is TRBJ2-7; D perhaps matches TRBD2 (6 bases). CDR1 is LNHNV and CDR2 is YYDKDF in the germline V gene (reference sequence). This CDR3 region has 14 residues. V gave up 3 bases and J gave up 3 bases, with 12 bases separating them. The CDR3 nucleotides are TGTGCCACCAGCAGGGGTGCGGGGTACTACGAGCAGTACTTC. Encoded protein: CATSRGAGYYEQYF.

V and J are TRBV5-1 and TRBJ1-1; D possibly corresponds to TRBD1 (6 bases). The CDR3 loop spans 15 amino acids. Per the germline V gene, CDR1 is SGHRS and CDR2 is YFSETQ. V gave up 4 bases and J gave up 8 bases, with 21 bases separating them. The CDR3 DNA follows: TGCGCCAGCAGCCCCGATTTCACAGGGAAGACGGAAGCTTTCTTT. Translation: CASSPDFTGKTEAFF.

In its sample, this clone was seen a few times. The chain combines TRBV7-9 with TRBJ2-1, with D possibly TRBD2 on 6 matching bases. The CDR3 loop spans 16 amino acids. The V gene lost 5 bases and the J gene lost 13 bases, with 27 bases spanning the gap. Per the germline V gene, CDR1 is SEHNR and CDR2 is FQNEAQ (reference sequence). The CDR3 is CASSVWTTTQAGEQFF. In nucleotides, the CDR3 is TGTGCCAGCAGCGTCTGGACTACCACCCAAGCCGGGGAACAGTTCTTC.

As to this clone: Other DNA sequences of this sample code for an identical CDR3. The chain couples TRBV28 to TRBJ1-5, with D unclear. The length of the CDR3 is 14 residues. Trimming stripped 2 bases from V and 2 bases from J, with 7 bases between. Germline lookup yields CDR1 MDHEN and CDR2 SYDVKM. The CDR3 reads CASSLRQGNQPQHF. CDR3 DNA sequence: TGTGCCAGCAGTTTACGGCAGGGCAATCAGCCCCAGCATTTT. Together with reference TRBV28 and TRBJ1-5, the CDR3 gives the full variable domain: DVKVTQSSRYLVKRTGEKVFLECVQDMDHENMFWYRQDPGLGLRLIYFSYDVKMKEKGDIPEGYSVSREKKERFSLILESASTNQTSMYLCASSLRQGNQPQHFGDGTRLSIL.

This clone showed up just once. The rearrangement links TRBV5-5 to TRBJ2-7, with unresolved D. The CDR3 consists of 12 residues. V was trimmed by 0 bases and J by 5 bases, leaving 6 bases between them. Germline V CDR1 and CDR2: SGHKS, YYEKEE (reference sequence). The DNA of the CDR3 is TGTGCCAGCAGCTTGGGTATCCACGAGCAGTACTTC. Its translation is CASSLGIHEQYF.

The chain is built from TRBV6-5 and TRBJ2-5, with D possibly matching TRBD1 (6 bases). The better agreement between TRBJ2-7 and the DNA end casts doubt on the J call. Germline V gene data show CDR1 as MNHEY and CDR2 as SVGAGI. The CDR3 has 15 amino acids. The chain's CDR3 is CASSYFTGSSYEQYF. The CDR3 DNA is TGTGCCAGCAGTTACTTTACAGGGAGCTCCTACGAGCAGTACTTC.

This clone showed up just a few times. The genes are TRBV7-9 and TRBJ2-1; 10 bases align to TRBD2. This CDR3 comprises 16 residues. With V trimmed by 5 bases and J by 5 bases, 9 bases remained unmatched. Germline V gives CDR1 SEHNR, CDR2 FQNEAQ (reference sequence). The CDR3 region is CASSLPAGGPHNEQFF. The CDR3 DNA follows: TGTGCCAGCAGCCTACCAGCGGGGGGGCCGCACAATGAGCAGTTCTTC.

The chain combines TRBV6-5 with TRBJ1-5, with D perhaps matching TRBD1 (6 bases). Germline CDR1 reads MNHEY; CDR2 reads SVGAGI. The V and J ends lost 4 bases and 1 base respectively, with 8 bases between them. CDR3 length equals 14 residues. The CDR3 region is CASSSQGSNQPQHF. In DNA, the CDR3 is TGTGCCAGCAGTTCACAGGGAAGCAATCAGCCCCAGCATTTT.

This clone was counted only a few times. The rearrangement links TRBV20-1 to TRBJ1-1; D may be TRBD1 (5 bases). Germline loops: CDR1 DFQATT, CDR2 SNEGSKA (reference sequence). The CDR3 sequence is 11 residues long. The ends were cut back, 3 bases at V and 8 bases at J, with 10 bases in the middle. The CDR3 DNA is TGCAGTGCTAGCCGGCGGGGGGAAGCTTTCTTT. Its translation is CSASRRGEAFF.

The CDR3 DNA sequence: TGTGCCAGCATCTTACAGGGGGCCGCCTACCCTTATAGCAATCAGCCCCAGCATTTT. It is translated as CASILQGAAYPYSNQPQHF. The V and J genes are TRBV28 and TRBJ1-5; 9 bases are a match to TRBD1. Germline V gene lookup returns CDR1 MDHEN and CDR2 SYDVKM. The CDR3 is 19 amino acids. Trimming cost V 7 bases and J 0 bases; bases outside gene matches: 16.

The rearrangement joins TRBV7-6 to TRBJ2-1; the D gene is possibly TRBD2 (6 bases). The length of the CDR3 is 16 residues. V lost 2 bases and J lost 7, with 18 bases in between. The germline CDR1 and CDR2 sequences are SGHVS and FNYEAQ. CDR3 DNA sequence: TGTGCCAGCAGCTTACACGGAGGGAAAGTTAATAATGAGCAGTTCTTC. It is translated as CASSLHGGKVNNEQFF.

The genes are TRBV28 and TRBJ1-3, with no clear D. The CDR3 spans 14 residues. Trimming pared 4 bases from V and 4 bases from J, leaving 11 bases between. Germline V gives CDR1 MDHEN, CDR2 SYDVKM. Here the CDR3 reads CASSSGFAGNTIYF. CDR3 nucleotide sequence: TGTGCCAGCAGTTCGGGGTTCGCCGGAAACACCATATATTTT.

The chain has TRBV7-2 and TRBJ2-7, with a tentative D call TRBD1 (6 bases). The V gene lost 1 base and the J gene lost 2 bases, with 12 bases spanning the gap. CDR1 is SGHTA, CDR2 FQGNSA, per germline. The CDR3 length is 15 residues. The CDR3 spells CASSLDWTVTYEQYF. The CDR3 bases are TGTGCCAGCAGCTTAGACTGGACAGTTACCTACGAGCAGTACTTC.

This chain links TRBV4-3 with TRBJ2-1; D gene unclear. Trimming left V 0 bases short and J 3 bases short, with 12 bases between. The CDR3 sequence is 16 residues long. Germline CDR1 and CDR2: LGHNA and YSLEER. The chain's CDR3 is CASSQDYGPFYNEQFF. CDR3 nucleotides: TGCGCCAGCAGCCAAGATTATGGGCCCTTCTACAATGAGCAGTTCTTC.